This T cell receptor (beta chain) was captured by sequencing in a study of glioma-infiltrating T cells after dendritic cell vaccination. The primer mix had 60 V beta and 13 J beta primers. The data were produced by immunoSEQ multiplex PCR, yet TCRdb's version contains in-frame clones alone and is incomplete. This table holds 70,000 to 100,000 clones, around four fifths found once. The CDR3 loop spans 20 amino acids. V lost 0 bases, J lost 3 bases, and 15 bases stayed unmatched. The germline CDR1 and CDR2 sequences are LGHNA and YNFKEQ. Time point indicated: after dendritic cell vaccination, including at tumor progression/relapse.

This TCR was sampled from a human donor with glioblastoma. The material was blood, obtained after dendritic cell vaccination. The rearrangement joins TRBV4-2 to TRBJ2-2, with 8 bases lining up with TRBD1. CDR3 protein: CASSQDLISGRGLYTGELFF. As DNA, the CDR3 is TGTGCCAGCAGCCAAGATCTAATTAGTGGCAGGGGGCTCTACACCGGGGAGCTGTTTTTT.